The T cell receptor (beta chain) described here comes from a study of blood T cell repertoires in COVID-19 (dated by TCRdb to the early 2020s). In the study overall: The collaborator samples originated in the United States, Italy and Spain and spanned the acute and convalescent phases of COVID-19. The prospective study material was composed of cDNA or gDNA derived from T cells, B-cell-depleted T cells, or PBMCs. Subjects who had been exposed to COVID-19, were actively infected with it, or had recovered from it provided the deeply sampled blood TCRbeta repertoires that made up the dataset. A freely available public database, intended as a resource for researchers studying the immune response to SARS-CoV-2, is where the repertoires were released. The samples were drawn from the first 160 participants of the ongoing ImmuneRACE study and from about 1,200 subjects provided by 6 global collaborators. The sample metadata nearly always contained a de-identified subject ID, COVID-19 status, age in years and sex. HLA class I and class II types, where available, came from metadata supplied by the sample provider rather than from assay-based typing.

TCRbeta CDR3 regions were amplified from genomic DNA by means of the immunoSEQ Assay, a bias-controlled multiplex PCR. As for how the authors treated the data: Within the assay, amplification of reference gene primers was used to estimate how many nucleated cells each sample contained. Sequence reads were collapsed and filtered to measure the absolute abundance of every unique TCRbeta CDR3 rearrangement. For each sample, productive Simpson clonality was calculated as the square root of Simpson's diversity index over productive rearrangements. TCRdb retrieved this table from immuneACCESS and kept in-frame rearrangements only. Not all clones are present; in checked studies, unresolved V genes account for under half, and no reason is known for the remainder. The D gene and trimming were derived from the DNA, and the V and J assignments and clone size from that table. The sample includes approximately 60,000 clones, with approximately 80% observed a single time. Of the sample, around 14% is held by the ten largest clones.

Points the paper makes about the study in general: The quantity of clinical and demographic metadata differed by source and by participant and was supplied without curation.

A remark on this clone: Its binding antigen is unknown. Base qualities were left out, and no much larger clone turns up one base away.

The CDR3 runs 14 amino acids, cysteine and phenylalanine included. This entry keeps only the CDR3 DNA: 42 bases, framed from base 1. At the junction V is shortened by 4 bases and J by 8 bases; bases outside the gene matches: 6. CDR1 and CDR2 are read off the germline V gene as SGHRS and YFSETQ. In Seattle, one collaborating source enrolled patients while the infection was active and tracked those patients longitudinally over the course of disease. Collaborating institutions collected whole blood in K2EDTA tubes following their own protocols. For TCRbeta analysis, collaborators shipped samples as frozen whole blood, isolated PBMCs, or DNA extracted from either of those sample types.

The chain joins TRBV5-1 to TRBJ1-4; TRBD1 aligns with 9 central bases. The sequence derives from a man between 60 and 70 years old with COVID-19, enrolled during active disease. The sample consisted of peripheral blood. The CDR3 region: CASSTGQGYEKLFF. The bases read TGCGCCAGCAGCACGGGACAGGGTTACGAAAAACTGTTTTTT.